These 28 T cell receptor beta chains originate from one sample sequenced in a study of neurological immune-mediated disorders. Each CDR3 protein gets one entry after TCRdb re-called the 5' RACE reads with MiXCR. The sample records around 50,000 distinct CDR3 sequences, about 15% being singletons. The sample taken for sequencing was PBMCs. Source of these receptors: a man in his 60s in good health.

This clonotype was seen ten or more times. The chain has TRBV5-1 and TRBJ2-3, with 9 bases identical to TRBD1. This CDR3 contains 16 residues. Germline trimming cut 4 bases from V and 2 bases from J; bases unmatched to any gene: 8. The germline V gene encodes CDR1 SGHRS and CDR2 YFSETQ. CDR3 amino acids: CASSKGTGLVTDTQYF. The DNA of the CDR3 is TGCGCCAGCAGCAAAGGGACAGGGCTGGTCACAGATACGCAGTATTTT.

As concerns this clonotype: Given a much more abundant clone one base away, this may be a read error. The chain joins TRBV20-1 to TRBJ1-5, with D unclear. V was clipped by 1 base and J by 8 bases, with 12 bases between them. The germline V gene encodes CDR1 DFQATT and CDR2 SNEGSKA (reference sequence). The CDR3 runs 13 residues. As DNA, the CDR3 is TGCAGTGCTAGAGCGAGCCAGAATAAGCCCCAGCATTTT. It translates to CSARASQNKPQHF.

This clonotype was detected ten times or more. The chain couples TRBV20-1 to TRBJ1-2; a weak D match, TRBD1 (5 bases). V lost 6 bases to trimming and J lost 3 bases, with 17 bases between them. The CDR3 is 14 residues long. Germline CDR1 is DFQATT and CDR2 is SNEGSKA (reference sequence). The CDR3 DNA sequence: TGCAGTGCCACTTCCGGGGGAGGCTACTATGGCTACACCTTC. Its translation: CSATSGGGYYGYTF.

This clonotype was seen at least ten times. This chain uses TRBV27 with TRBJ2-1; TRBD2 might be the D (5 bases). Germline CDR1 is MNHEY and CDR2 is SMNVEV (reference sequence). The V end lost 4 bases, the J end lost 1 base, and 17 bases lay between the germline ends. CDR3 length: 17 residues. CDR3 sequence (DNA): TGTGCCAGCAGTTATGTAGGAGGCCGGAGATCCTACAATGAGCAGTTCTTC. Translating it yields CASSYVGGRRSYNEQFF.

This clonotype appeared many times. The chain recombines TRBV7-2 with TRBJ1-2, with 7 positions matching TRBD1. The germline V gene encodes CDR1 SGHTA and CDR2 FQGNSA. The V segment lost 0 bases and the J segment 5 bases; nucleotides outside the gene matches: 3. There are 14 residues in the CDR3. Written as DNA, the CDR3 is TGTGCCAGCAGCTTAGCACAGGGGCCGTATGGCTACACCTTC. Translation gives CASSLAQGPYGYTF.

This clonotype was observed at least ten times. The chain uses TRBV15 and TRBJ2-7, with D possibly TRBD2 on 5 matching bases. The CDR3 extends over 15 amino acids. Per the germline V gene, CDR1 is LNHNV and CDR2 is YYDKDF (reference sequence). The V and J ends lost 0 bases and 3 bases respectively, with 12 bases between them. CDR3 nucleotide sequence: TGTGCCACCAGCAGAGATGCGGGCAGGAGCTACGAGCAGTACTTC. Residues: CATSRDAGRSYEQYF.

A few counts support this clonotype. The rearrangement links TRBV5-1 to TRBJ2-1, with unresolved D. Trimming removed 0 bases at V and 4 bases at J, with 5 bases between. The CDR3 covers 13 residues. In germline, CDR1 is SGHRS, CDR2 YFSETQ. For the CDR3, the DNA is TGCGCCAGCAGCTTGGGCTATTACAATGAGCAGTTCTTC. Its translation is CASSLGYYNEQFF.

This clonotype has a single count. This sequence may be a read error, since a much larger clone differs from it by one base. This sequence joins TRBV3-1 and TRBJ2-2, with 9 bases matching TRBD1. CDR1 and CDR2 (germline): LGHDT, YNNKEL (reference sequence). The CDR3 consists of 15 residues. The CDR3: CASSPGTGYTGEMFF. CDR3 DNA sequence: TGTGCCAGCAGCCCCGGGACAGGGTACACCGGGGAGATGTTTTTT.

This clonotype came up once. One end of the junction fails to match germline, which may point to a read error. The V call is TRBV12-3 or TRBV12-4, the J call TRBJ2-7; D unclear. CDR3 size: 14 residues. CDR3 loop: CANSLQGIVYEQYF. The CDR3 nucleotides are TGTGCCAACAGTTTGCAAGGGATTGTGTACGAGCAGTACTTC.

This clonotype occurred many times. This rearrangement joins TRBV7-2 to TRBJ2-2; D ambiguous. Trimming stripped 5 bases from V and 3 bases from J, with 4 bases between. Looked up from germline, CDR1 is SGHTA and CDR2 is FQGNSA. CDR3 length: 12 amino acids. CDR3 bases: TGTGCCAGCAGCGTCCACACCGGGGAGCTGTTTTTT. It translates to CASSVHTGELFF.

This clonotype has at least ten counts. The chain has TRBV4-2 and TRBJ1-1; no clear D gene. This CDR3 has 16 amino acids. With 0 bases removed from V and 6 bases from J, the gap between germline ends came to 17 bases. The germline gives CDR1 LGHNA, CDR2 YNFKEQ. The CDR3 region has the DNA TGTGCCAGCAGCCAAGACTTTGACAAGGGCTGGGCTGAAGCTTTCTTT. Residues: CASSQDFDKGWAEAFF.

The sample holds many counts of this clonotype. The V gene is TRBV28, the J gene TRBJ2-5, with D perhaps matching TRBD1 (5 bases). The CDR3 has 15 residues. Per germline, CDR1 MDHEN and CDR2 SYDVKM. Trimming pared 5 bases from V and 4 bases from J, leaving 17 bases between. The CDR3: CASSPLGQGRETQYF. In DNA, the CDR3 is TGTGCCAGCAGTCCCCTGGGGCAGGGTAGAGAGACCCAGTACTTC.

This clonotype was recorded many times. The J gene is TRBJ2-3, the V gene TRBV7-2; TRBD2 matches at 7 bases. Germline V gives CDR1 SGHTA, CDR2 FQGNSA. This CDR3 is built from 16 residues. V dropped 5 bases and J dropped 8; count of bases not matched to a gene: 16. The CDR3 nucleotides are TGTGCCAGCAGCGAAGGAGTTAGCGGGTGGCACGGTACGCAGTATTTT. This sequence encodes CASSEGVSGWHGTQYF.

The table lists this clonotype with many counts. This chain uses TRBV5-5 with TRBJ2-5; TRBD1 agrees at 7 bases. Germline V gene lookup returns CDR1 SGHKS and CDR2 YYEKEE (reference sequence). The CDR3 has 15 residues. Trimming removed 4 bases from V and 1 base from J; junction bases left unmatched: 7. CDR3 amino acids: CASSPGTARQETQYF. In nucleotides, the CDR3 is TGTGCCAGCAGCCCCGGGACAGCTCGCCAAGAGACCCAGTACTTC.

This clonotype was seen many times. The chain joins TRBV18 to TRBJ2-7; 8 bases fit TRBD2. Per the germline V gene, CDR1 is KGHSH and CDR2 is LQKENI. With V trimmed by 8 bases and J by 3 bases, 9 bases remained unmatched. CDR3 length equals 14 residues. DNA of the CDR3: TGTGCCAGCGCGCCGGGACTAGAAAACTACGAGCAGTACTTC. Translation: CASAPGLENYEQYF.

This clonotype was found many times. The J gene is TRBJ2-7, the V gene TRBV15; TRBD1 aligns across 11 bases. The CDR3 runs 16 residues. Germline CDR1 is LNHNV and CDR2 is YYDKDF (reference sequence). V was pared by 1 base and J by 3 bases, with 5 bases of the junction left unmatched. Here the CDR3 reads CATSRVGTGGVYEQYF. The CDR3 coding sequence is TGTGCCACCAGCAGAGTAGGGACAGGGGGAGTCTACGAGCAGTACTTC.

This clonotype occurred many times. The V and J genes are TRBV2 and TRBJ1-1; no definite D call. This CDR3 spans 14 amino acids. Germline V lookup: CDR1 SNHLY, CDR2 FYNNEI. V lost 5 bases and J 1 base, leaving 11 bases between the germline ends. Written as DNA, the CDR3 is TGTGCCAGCAGTTGGGTTACTGCGAACACTGAAGCTTTCTTT. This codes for CASSWVTANTEAFF.

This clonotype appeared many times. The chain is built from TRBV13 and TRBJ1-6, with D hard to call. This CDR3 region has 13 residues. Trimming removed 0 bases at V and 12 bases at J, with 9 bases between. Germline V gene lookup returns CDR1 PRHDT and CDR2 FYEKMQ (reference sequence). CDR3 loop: CASSLGVLGPLHF. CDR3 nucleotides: TGTGCCAGCAGCTTAGGCGTCTTGGGACCCCTCCACTTT. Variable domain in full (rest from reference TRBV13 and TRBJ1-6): AAGVIQSPRHLIKEKRETATLKCYPIPRHDTVYWYQQGPGQDPQFLISFYEKMQSDKGSIPDRFSAQQFSDYHSELNMSSLELGDSALYFCASSLGVLGPLHFGNGTRLTVT.

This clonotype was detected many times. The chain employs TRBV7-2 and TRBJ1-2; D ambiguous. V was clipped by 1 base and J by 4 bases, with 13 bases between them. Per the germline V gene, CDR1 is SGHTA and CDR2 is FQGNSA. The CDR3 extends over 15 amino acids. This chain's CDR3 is CASSLGRAEGYGYTF. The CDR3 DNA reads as TGTGCCAGCAGCTTAGGTCGGGCAGAAGGCTATGGCTACACCTTC.

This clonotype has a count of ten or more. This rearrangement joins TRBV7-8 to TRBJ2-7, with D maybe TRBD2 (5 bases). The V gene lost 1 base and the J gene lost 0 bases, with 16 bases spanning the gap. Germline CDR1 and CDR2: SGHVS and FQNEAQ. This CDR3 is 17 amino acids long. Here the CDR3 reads CASSLDAGRASSYEQYF. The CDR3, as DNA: TGTGCCAGCAGCTTAGATGCCGGGCGGGCCAGCTCCTACGAGCAGTACTTC. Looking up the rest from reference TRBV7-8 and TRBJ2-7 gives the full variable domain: GAGVSQSPRYKVAKRGQDVALRCDPISGHVSLFWYQQALGQGPEFLTYFQNEAQLDKSGLPSDRFFAERPEGSVSTLKIQRTQQEDSAVYLCASSLDAGRASSYEQYFGPGTRLTVT.

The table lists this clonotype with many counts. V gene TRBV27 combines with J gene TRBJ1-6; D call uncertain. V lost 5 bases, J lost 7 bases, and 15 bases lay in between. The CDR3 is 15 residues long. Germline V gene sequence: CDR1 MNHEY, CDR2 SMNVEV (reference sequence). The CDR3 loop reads CASSPDWRGNSPLHF. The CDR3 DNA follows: TGTGCCAGCAGTCCCGATTGGCGGGGAAATTCACCCCTCCACTTT.

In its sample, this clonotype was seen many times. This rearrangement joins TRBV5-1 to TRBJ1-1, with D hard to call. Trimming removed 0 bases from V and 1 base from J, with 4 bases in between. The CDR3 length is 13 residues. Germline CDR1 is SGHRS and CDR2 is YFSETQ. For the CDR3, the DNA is TGCGCCAGCAGCTTGGCCCAGAACACTGAAGCTTTCTTT. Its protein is CASSLAQNTEAFF.

CDR3 nucleotide sequence: TGCGCCAGCCACCGGGAGGCCGGGGAGCTGTTTTTT. Its protein product is CASHREAGELFF. The rearrangement uses TRBV5-1 and TRBJ2-2; TRBD2 aligns across 7 bases. This CDR3 has 12 residues. The germline CDR1 and CDR2 sequences are SGHRS and YFSETQ. V was clipped by 7 bases and J by 6 bases; unmatched bases: 3.

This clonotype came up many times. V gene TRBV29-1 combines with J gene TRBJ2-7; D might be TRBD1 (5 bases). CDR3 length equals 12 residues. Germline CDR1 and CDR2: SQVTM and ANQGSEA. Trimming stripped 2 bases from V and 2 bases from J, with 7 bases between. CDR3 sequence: CSVETGPYEQYF. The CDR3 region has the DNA TGCAGCGTTGAAACAGGTCCCTACGAGCAGTACTTC.

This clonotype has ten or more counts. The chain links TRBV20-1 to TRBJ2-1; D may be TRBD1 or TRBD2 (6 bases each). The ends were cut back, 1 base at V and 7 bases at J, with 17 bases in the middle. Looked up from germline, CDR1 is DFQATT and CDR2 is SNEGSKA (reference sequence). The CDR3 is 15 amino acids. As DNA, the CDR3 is TGCAGTGCTAGAGCTGGTGGAGGGGGTAGTAATGAGCAGTTCTTC. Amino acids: CSARAGGGGSNEQFF.

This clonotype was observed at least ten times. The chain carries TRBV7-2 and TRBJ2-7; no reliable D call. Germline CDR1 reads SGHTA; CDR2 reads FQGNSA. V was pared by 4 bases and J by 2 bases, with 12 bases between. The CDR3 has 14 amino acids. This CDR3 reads CASSSIRSAYEQYF. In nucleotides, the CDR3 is TGTGCCAGCAGCTCGATCCGGTCTGCCTACGAGCAGTACTTC.

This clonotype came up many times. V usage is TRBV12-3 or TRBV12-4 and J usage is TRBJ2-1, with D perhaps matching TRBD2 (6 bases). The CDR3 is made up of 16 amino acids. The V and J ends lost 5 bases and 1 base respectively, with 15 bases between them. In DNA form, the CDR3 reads TGTGCCAGCAGTAAAGAGACCGGGACTTCCTACAATGAGCAGTTCTTC. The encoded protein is CASSKETGTSYNEQFF.

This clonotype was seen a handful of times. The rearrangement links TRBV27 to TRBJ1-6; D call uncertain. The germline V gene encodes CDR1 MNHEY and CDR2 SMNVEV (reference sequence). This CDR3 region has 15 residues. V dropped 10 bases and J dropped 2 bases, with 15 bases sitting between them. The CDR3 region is CATTSWLTYNSPLHF. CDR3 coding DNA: TGTGCCACCACTTCTTGGCTTACCTATAATTCACCCCTCCACTTT.